These T cell receptor beta chains were read from a single sample in a study of somatic mutations in cytotoxic T cells in rheumatoid arthritis. Using immunoSEQ multiplex PCR, the repertoire was profiled, and TCRdb retains in-frame clones only, with some absent. The data contain roughly 10,000 clones, around 91% of them singletons. Sequenced material: CD4+ T cells sorted from blood. These receptors came from a woman aged 18-29 years with rheumatoid arthritis. The CDR3 runs from the conserved cysteine through the conserved F or W. The D gene is left open where the match is weak. Where a row states a size, it is once, few, many or the class of an expanded clone; other rows omit it.

TRBV29-1	TRBJ1-2	-	-	TGCAGCGTTGGGGCGGCCGGGACTTTTTTAGTGGGAGGCTACACCTTC	CSVGAAGTFLVGGYTF
TRBV29-1	TRBJ2-5	few	-	TGCAGCGGCATCACGGGAGTTGGAGAGACCCAGTACTTC	CSGITGVGETQYF
TRBV7-2	TRBJ1-2	-	-	TGTGCCAGCAGCTTAGCACAGGGCTATGGCTACACCTTC	CASSLAQGYGYTF
TRBV4-2	TRBJ2-7	-	TRBD2	TGTGCCAGCAGCCAAGACGGGAGGAGCGGGAGTGGGTACGAGCAGTACTTC	CASSQDGRSGSGYEQYF
TRBV6-5	TRBJ1-1	-	TRBD1	TGTGCCAGCACCAGGGACAGGGGGCCGGCTGAAGCTTTCTTT	CASTRDRGPAEAFF
TRBV10-3	TRBJ2-2	-	TRBD2	TGTGCCATCAGCCAACCCCAACTGAGCGGGGGGGCCGGGGAGCTGTTTTTT	CAISQPQLSGGAGELFF
TRBV30	TRBJ2-3	-	-	TGTGCCTGGAGTCGGCTAGCGTCTAGCACAGATACGCAGTATTTT	CAWSRLASSTDTQYF
TRBV18	TRBJ1-2	-	-	TGTGCCAGCTCACCACAACAGTTCTATGGCTACACCTTC	CASSPQQFYGYTF
TRBV7-2	TRBJ1-6	-	TRBD1	TGTGCCAGCAGCTTAGGCGGGACAGGAGCTTATTCACCCCTCCACTTT	CASSLGGTGAYSPLHF
TRBV4-1	TRBJ2-1	-	-	TGCGCCAGCAGCCCCTTACCGGGTGAGCAGTTCTTC	CASSPLPGEQFF